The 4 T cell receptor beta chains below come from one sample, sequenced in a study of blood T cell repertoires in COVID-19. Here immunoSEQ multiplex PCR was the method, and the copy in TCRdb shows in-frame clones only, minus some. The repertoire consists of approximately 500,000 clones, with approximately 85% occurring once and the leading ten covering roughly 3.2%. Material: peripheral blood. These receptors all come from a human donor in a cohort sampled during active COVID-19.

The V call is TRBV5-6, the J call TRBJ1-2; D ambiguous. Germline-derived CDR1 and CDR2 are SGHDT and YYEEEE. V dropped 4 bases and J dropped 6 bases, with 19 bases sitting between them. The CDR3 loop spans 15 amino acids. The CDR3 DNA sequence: TGTGCCAGCAGCCCCCGTCGCGGCAGCGGGGATGGCTACACCTTC. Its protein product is CASSPRRGSGDGYTF.

In nucleotides, the CDR3 is TGTGCCAGCAGTCCACTAGCGGGAGGATCCTACGAGCAGTACTTC. This gives the protein CASSPLAGGSYEQYF. The J gene is TRBJ2-7, the V gene TRBV27; TRBD2 aligns across 12 bases. Trimming cost V 5 bases and J 1 base; bases outside gene matches: 3. The CDR3 covers 15 residues. Germline V lookup: CDR1 MNHEY, CDR2 SMNVEV (reference sequence).

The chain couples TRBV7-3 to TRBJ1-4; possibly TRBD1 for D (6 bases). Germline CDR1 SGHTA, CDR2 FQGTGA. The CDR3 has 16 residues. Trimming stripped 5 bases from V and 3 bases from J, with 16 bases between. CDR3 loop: CASSPLGEGANEKLFF. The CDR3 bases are TGTGCCAGCAGCCCACTGGGGGAGGGGGCTAATGAAAAACTGTTTTTT.

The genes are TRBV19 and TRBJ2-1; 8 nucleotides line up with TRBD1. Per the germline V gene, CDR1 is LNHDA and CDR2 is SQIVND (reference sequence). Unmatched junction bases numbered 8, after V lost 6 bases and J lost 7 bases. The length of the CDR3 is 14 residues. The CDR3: CASSWDRLLNEQFF. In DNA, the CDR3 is TGTGCCAGTAGCTGGGACAGGTTATTAAATGAGCAGTTCTTC.